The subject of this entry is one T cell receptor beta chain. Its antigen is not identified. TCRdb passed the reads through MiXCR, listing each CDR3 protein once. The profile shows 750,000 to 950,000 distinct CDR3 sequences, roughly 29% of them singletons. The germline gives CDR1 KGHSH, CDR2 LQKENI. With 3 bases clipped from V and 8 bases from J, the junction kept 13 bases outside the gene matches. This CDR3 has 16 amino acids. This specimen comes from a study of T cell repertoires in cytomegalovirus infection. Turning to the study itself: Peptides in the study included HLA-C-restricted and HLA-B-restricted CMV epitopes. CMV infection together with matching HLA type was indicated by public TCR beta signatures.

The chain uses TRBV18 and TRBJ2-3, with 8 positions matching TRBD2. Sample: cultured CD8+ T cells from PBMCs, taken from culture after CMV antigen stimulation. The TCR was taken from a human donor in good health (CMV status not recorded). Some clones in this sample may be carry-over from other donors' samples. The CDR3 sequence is CASSPDGGAGWATQYF. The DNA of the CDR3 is TGTGCCAGCTCACCGGACGGGGGGGCCGGGTGGGCTACGCAGTATTTT.